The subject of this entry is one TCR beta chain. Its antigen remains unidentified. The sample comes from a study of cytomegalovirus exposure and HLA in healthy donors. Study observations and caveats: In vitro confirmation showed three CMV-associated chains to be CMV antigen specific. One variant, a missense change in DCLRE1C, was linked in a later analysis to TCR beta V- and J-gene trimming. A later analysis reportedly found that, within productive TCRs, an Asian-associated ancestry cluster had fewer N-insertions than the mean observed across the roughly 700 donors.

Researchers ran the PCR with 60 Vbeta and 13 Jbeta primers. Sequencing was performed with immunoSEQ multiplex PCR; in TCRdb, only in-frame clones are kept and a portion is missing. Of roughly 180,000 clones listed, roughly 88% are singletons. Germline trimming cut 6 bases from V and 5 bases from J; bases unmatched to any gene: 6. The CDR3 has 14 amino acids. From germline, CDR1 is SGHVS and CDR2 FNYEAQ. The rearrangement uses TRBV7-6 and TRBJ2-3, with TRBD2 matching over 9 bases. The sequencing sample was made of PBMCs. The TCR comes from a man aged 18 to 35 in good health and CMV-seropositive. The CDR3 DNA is TGTGCCAGCAGTTTTAGCGGGGGAGAAGATACGCAGTATTTT. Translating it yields CASSFSGGEDTQYF.